One and the same sample provided the 12 T cell receptor beta chains below, sequenced in a study of blood T cells in healthy people across ages. A second PCR, run for roughly 7 to 12 cycles, used a sample-barcoded 5' primer plus a J-beta primer mix. From the 5' RACE reads, TCRdb called clonotypes with MiXCR, one entry per CDR3 protein. Of roughly 790,000 distinct CDR3 sequences detected, 35% to 45% appear once; the ten largest clones hold 20% to 25%. The sample consisted of blood. The receptors originated from a woman aged 55-75 years in good health.

The table lists this clonotype with a count of one. The rearrangement joins TRBV12-3 or TRBV12-4 to TRBJ1-1; no firm D call. The CDR3 is 16 amino acids. Trimming stripped 5 bases from V and 0 bases from J, with 16 bases between. CDR3 residues: CASSLDGFIMNTEAFF. In DNA form, the CDR3 reads TGTGCCAGCAGTCTAGACGGATTCATCATGAACACTGAAGCTTTCTTT.

This chain connects TRBV6-5 to TRBJ1-5; TRBD1 matches at 8 bases. Germline CDR1 and CDR2: MNHEY and SVGAGI. With V trimmed by 5 bases and J by 6 bases, 6 bases remained unmatched. This CDR3 is 14 amino acids long. The CDR3 bases are TGTGCCAGCAGTCTCCGGACAGGGTTTCAGCCCCAGCATTTT. Translated, it gives CASSLRTGFQPQHF.

This clonotype was observed a handful of times. This chain links TRBV6-5 with TRBJ2-5, with 8 positions matching TRBD1. CDR3 length equals 15 residues. Germline V gene data show CDR1 as MNHEY and CDR2 as SVGAGI. V gave up 5 bases and J gave up 2 bases; unmatched junction bases: 7. CDR3 sequence (DNA): TGTGCCAGCAGTACCGGGACAGGAGTTCAAGAGACCCAGTACTTC. Its translation: CASSTGTGVQETQYF.

The gene calls are TRBV7-3 and TRBJ2-1; tentative D call: TRBD2 (6 bases). Germline CDR1 reads SGHTA; CDR2 reads FQGTGA. This CDR3 is built from 13 residues. V was cut by 4 bases and J by 7 bases, with 11 bases left in between. The CDR3 loop reads CASSSGVGNEQFF. The CDR3 region has the DNA TGTGCCAGCAGCTCGGGGGTCGGTAATGAGCAGTTCTTC.

There are many counts of this clonotype. CDR3 coding DNA: TGTGCCAGCAAAGGGGATGGGCAAGATCAGCCCCAGCATTTT. Amino acid sequence: CASKGDGQDQPQHF. The V and J genes are TRBV4-2 and TRBJ1-5, with a weak D call TRBD1 (5 bases). The CDR3 contains 14 residues. Trimming took 7 bases from V and 5 from J, leaving 15 bases between them. CDR1 is LGHNA and CDR2 is YNFKEQ in the germline V gene.

This clonotype was detected only a few times. This chain joins TRBV20-1 and TRBJ2-1; D unresolved. The ends were cut back, 5 bases at V and 2 bases at J, with 7 bases in the middle. Germline-derived CDR1 and CDR2 are DFQATT and SNEGSKA (reference sequence). The CDR3 length is 12 residues. The CDR3 sequence is CSARVAYNEQFF. The DNA of the CDR3 is TGCAGTGCTCGGGTAGCCTACAATGAGCAGTTCTTC.

The chain couples TRBV10-3 to TRBJ2-5; a weak D match, TRBD1 (6 bases). The V and J ends lost 3 bases and 2 bases respectively, with 13 bases between them. The CDR3 consists of 15 residues. The V gene's germline CDR1 is ENHRY and CDR2 SYGVKD. The CDR3 bases are TGTGCCATCAGTGAACGGAACAGGGCGCAAGAGACCCAGTACTTC. It specifies CAISERNRAQETQYF.

J is TRBJ2-5 and V is TRBV3-1; possibly TRBD1 or TRBD2 for D (5 bases each). CDR3 length equals 15 residues. Germline loops: CDR1 LGHDT, CDR2 YNNKEL (reference sequence). With 5 bases removed from V and 5 bases from J, the gap between germline ends came to 18 bases. As DNA, the CDR3 is TGTGCCAGCAGCGGGGGTCGAACCCTCGGGGAGACCCAGTACTTC. Translation gives CASSGGRTLGETQYF.

The rearrangement uses TRBV6-2 or TRBV6-3 and TRBJ2-2; weak D call: TRBD1 (5 bases). Germline V gene sequence: CDR1 MNHEY, CDR2 SVGEGT. This CDR3 contains 16 residues. Trimming left V 2 bases short and J 0 bases short, with 10 bases between. The DNA of the CDR3 is TGTGCCAGCAGTTACGACAGAACTCCGAACACCGGGGAGCTGTTTTTT. Protein: CASSYDRTPNTGELFF.

This clonotype was observed a handful of times. The chain is built from TRBV4-2 and TRBJ1-1; D call uncertain. There are 16 residues in the CDR3. Per germline, CDR1 LGHNA and CDR2 YNFKEQ. Trimming left V 0 bases short and J 1 base short, with 12 bases between. CDR3 sequence reads: CASSQDVSRKNTEAFF. The CDR3 nucleotides read TGTGCCAGCAGCCAAGATGTCAGCAGAAAGAACACTGAAGCTTTCTTT.

The chain has TRBV20-1 and TRBJ2-1; 7 nucleotides line up with TRBD2. The CDR3 extends over 13 amino acids. Germline V gives CDR1 DFQATT, CDR2 SNEGSKA (reference sequence). V dropped 5 bases and J dropped 2; count of bases not matched to a gene: 3. CDR3: CSAGTTTYNEQFF. Here the CDR3 DNA reads TGCAGTGCTGGGACTACCACCTACAATGAGCAGTTCTTC.

This clonotype has a handful of counts. The chain links TRBV5-1 to TRBJ1-4; D remains unclear. Germline V gene sequence: CDR1 SGHRS, CDR2 YFSETQ. This CDR3 comprises 15 residues. V lost 4 bases, J lost 0 bases, and 10 bases lay in between. The CDR3 sequence: CASSPNSATNEKLFF. The CDR3 coding sequence is TGCGCCAGCAGCCCCAATTCTGCAACTAATGAAAAACTGTTTTTT.